The 25 T cell receptor beta chains given below trace back to one sample, sequenced in a study of T cell responses to AZD1222 COVID-19 vaccine. Libraries were prepared by immunoSEQ multiplex PCR; TCRdb keeps only in-frame clonotypes and omits some of them. The sample holds more than 150,000 clones, nearly 95% seen once. The source was peripheral blood, collected 28 days after the second AZD1222 dose. The receptor set was obtained from an adult who received the AZD1222 COVID-19 vaccine.

This sequence joins TRBV13 and TRBJ2-2; a weak D match, TRBD2 (6 bases). The ends were cut back, 6 bases at V and 1 base at J, with 12 bases in the middle. CDR3 size: 15 residues. CDR1 is PRHDT, CDR2 FYEKMQ, per germline (reference sequence). The CDR3 reads CASRRGLMNTGELFF. CDR3 in DNA: TGTGCCAGCAGAAGGGGACTGATGAACACCGGGGAGCTGTTTTTT.

The chain carries TRBV5-1 and TRBJ1-2; D gene uncertain. This CDR3 is built from 12 residues. The germline CDR1 and CDR2 sequences are SGHRS and YFSETQ. V lost 2 bases and J lost 6, with 8 bases in between. The CDR3 is CASSFSLDGYTF. The CDR3 DNA reads as TGCGCCAGCAGCTTTAGTTTAGATGGCTACACCTTC.

The J gene is TRBJ1-4, the V gene TRBV2, with D unclear. Trimming removed 8 bases from V and 4 bases from J, with 8 bases in between. This CDR3 is 12 amino acids long. Germline values: CDR1 SNHLY, CDR2 FYNNEI. This CDR3 reads CASWELNEKLFF. CDR3 in DNA: TGTGCCAGCTGGGAGCTTAATGAAAAACTGTTTTTT.

This chain connects TRBV11-2 to TRBJ1-5; D remains ambiguous. Germline CDR1 SGHAT, CDR2 FQNNGV. Deletions cut 2 bases from V and 4 bases from J, with 21 bases between. CDR3 length: 18 residues. CDR3 coding DNA: TGTGCCAGCAGCTTACGGACGGACCGCGAACGAGTAAATCAGCCCCAGCATTTT. Its protein product is CASSLRTDRERVNQPQHF.

This sequence joins TRBV27 and TRBJ1-6; D ambiguous. This CDR3 contains 15 residues. Looked up from germline, CDR1 is MNHEY and CDR2 is SMNVEV (reference sequence). Trimming took off 3 bases at V and 3 bases at J, with 9 bases between the two ends. CDR3 nucleotides: TGTGCCAGCAGTTTTGCCGGGTACTATAATTCACCCCTCCACTTT. This encodes CASSFAGYYNSPLHF.

The chain employs TRBV16 and TRBJ2-7; D may be TRBD1 (6 bases). Germline lookup yields CDR1 KGHSY and CDR2 FQNENV. This CDR3 spans 14 amino acids. V lost 4 bases, J lost 1 base, and 11 bases lay in between. CDR3 DNA sequence: TGTGCCAGCAGCCCATCCAGGGGTTCCTACGAGCAGTACTTC. Encoded protein: CASSPSRGSYEQYF.

This chain links TRBV30 with TRBJ1-6; TRBD1 might be the D (5 bases). This CDR3 comprises 16 residues. The germline CDR1 and CDR2 sequences are GTSNPN and SVGIG (reference sequence). Trimming shortened V by 3 bases and J by 8 bases, and 20 bases separated the two germline ends. CDR3 coding DNA: TGTGCCTGGAGGGACATTGGGCAGGGCGGATATTCACCCCTCCACTTT. Protein product: CAWRDIGQGGYSPLHF.

Only a few counts were recorded for this clone. V and J are TRBV19 and TRBJ1-5; TRBD1 matches at 9 bases. Germline values: CDR1 LNHDA, CDR2 SQIVND (reference sequence). The CDR3 spans 17 residues. With 0 bases clipped from V and 7 bases from J, the junction kept 10 bases outside the gene matches. DNA of the CDR3: TGTGCCAGTAGTATAGATCAGGCACACAGGGGGCAACAGCCCCAGCATTTT. This translates into CASSIDQAHRGQQPQHF. Complete variable domain (other parts from reference TRBV19 and TRBJ1-5): DGGITQSPKYLFRKEGQNVTLSCEQNLNHDAMYWYRQDPGQGLRLIYYSQIVNDFQKGDIAEGYSVSREKKESFPLTVTSAQKNPTAFYLCASSIDQAHRGQQPQHFGDGTRLSIL.

This rearrangement joins TRBV3-1 (or the pseudogene TRBV3-2) to TRBJ1-2; TRBD1 might be the D (6 bases). Trimming stripped 1 base from V and 6 bases from J, with 24 bases between. Germline V lookup: CDR1 LGHDT, CDR2 YNNKEL (reference sequence). This CDR3 is 18 amino acids long. CDR3 nucleotides: TGTGCCAGCAGCCAAGGGTGGTCCCGAACCCAGGGGACGGATGGCTACACCTTC. Its protein product is CASSQGWSRTQGTDGYTF.

This chain connects TRBV27 to TRBJ2-7, with D possibly being TRBD2 (5 bases). With 2 bases removed from V and 0 bases from J, the gap between germline ends came to 11 bases. The CDR3 is 15 amino acids. CDR1 is MNHEY, CDR2 SMNVEV, per germline (reference sequence). The CDR3 sequence: CASSLVPGDSYEQYF. The CDR3 DNA reads TGTGCCAGCAGTTTAGTTCCCGGGGACTCCTACGAGCAGTACTTC.

The rearrangement links TRBV2 to TRBJ2-2, with TRBD2 as a possible D gene (6 bases). Looked up from germline, CDR1 is SNHLY and CDR2 is FYNNEI. Trimming cost V 7 bases and J 2 bases, with 17 bases left between them. The CDR3 has 16 amino acids. CDR3 in DNA: TGTGCCAGCAAGAAAGGTAGCGGAGTAAACACCGGGGAGCTGTTTTTT. Its translation: CASKKGSGVNTGELFF. The full variable domain, its missing parts supplied by reference TRBV2 and TRBJ2-2, is EPEVTQTPSHQVTQMGQEVILRCVPISNHLYFYWYRQILGQKVEFLVSFYNNEISEKSEIFDDQFSVERPDGSNFTLKIRSTKLEDSAMYFCASKKGSGVNTGELFFGEGSRLTVL.

The chain is built from TRBV7-9 and TRBJ2-5, with 7 positions matching TRBD2. Germline CDR1 is SEHNR and CDR2 is FQNEAQ (reference sequence). The CDR3 contains 15 residues. V lost 3 bases, J lost 4 bases, and 8 bases stayed unmatched. The CDR3 reads CASSLAGESRETQYF. The CDR3 DNA follows: TGTGCCAGCAGCTTGGCGGGGGAGTCCCGAGAGACCCAGTACTTC. Full variable domain (rest looked up from reference TRBV7-9 and TRBJ2-5): DTGVSQNPRHKITKRGQNVTFRCDPISEHNRLYWYRQTLGQGPEFLTYFQNEAQLEKSRLLSDRFSAERPKGSFSTLEIQRTEQGDSAMYLCASSLAGESRETQYFGPGTRLLVL.

This sequence joins TRBV30 and TRBJ1-4; D may be TRBD1 (6 bases). This CDR3 comprises 12 residues. Trimming cost V 2 bases and J 8 bases, with 9 bases left between them. Germline V gene sequence: CDR1 GTSNPN, CDR2 SVGIG (reference sequence). CDR3 sequence reads: CAWSFQGEKLFF. The CDR3, as DNA: TGTGCCTGGAGTTTCCAGGGGGAAAAACTGTTTTTT.

The chain has TRBV5-1 and TRBJ2-3; TRBD2 matches at 8 bases. V lost 0 bases to trimming and J lost 0 bases; unmatched junction nucleotides: 3. CDR3 size: 16 residues. Germline assignment: CDR1 SGHRS and CDR2 YFSETQ. The CDR3 region has the DNA TGCGCCAGCAGCTTGGTCGCTAGCGGGAGCACAGATACGCAGTATTTT. Its protein is CASSLVASGSTDTQYF.

The chain has TRBV3-1 (or the pseudogene TRBV3-2) and TRBJ2-7, with 12 nucleotides matching TRBD1. Germline V CDR1 and CDR2: LGHDT, YNNKEL (reference sequence). This CDR3 contains 16 residues. V was clipped by 4 bases and J by 7 bases; unmatched bases: 11. CDR3 sequence reads: CASSPLPGQGAWEQYF. In DNA, the CDR3 is TGTGCCAGCAGCCCGCTCCCGGGACAGGGGGCGTGGGAGCAGTACTTC.

The chain has TRBV5-1 and TRBJ2-3, with D possibly TRBD1 on 6 matching bases. The CDR3 runs 15 residues. V lost 4 bases and J 1 base, leaving 13 bases between the germline ends. Germline V gene data show CDR1 as SGHRS and CDR2 as YFSETQ. The CDR3 nucleotides are TGCGCCAGCAGCCCAAGGACAGACCGCACAGATACGCAGTATTTT. Its translation is CASSPRTDRTDTQYF.

This chain connects TRBV6-6 to TRBJ1-6; TRBD1 might be the D (5 bases). Germline V gives CDR1 MNHNY, CDR2 SVGAGI (reference sequence). There are 13 residues in the CDR3. V lost 6 bases and J 9 bases, leaving 12 bases between the germline ends. CDR3 amino acids: CASSPDILSPLHF. In DNA form, the CDR3 reads TGTGCCAGCAGCCCGGACATCCTTTCACCCCTCCACTTT.

The rearrangement links TRBV7-2 to TRBJ2-7, with 10 bases matching TRBD2. Losses at the gene ends were 2 bases for V and 1 base for J; bases not matched to a gene: 5. This CDR3 is 16 amino acids long. CDR1 and CDR2 (germline): SGHTA, FQGNSA. As DNA, the CDR3 is TGTGCCAGCAGCTTAAGCGGGGGGGCACTTTCCTACGAGCAGTACTTC. Amino acids: CASSLSGGALSYEQYF.

As regards this clone: Other DNA sequences in the same sample also yield this CDR3. This chain connects TRBV6-5 to TRBJ1-1; D unresolved. The CDR3 runs 13 residues. Between the trimmed V and J ends, which lost 2 bases and 1 base, there was a span of 5 bases. Germline loops: CDR1 MNHEY, CDR2 SVGAGI. CDR3 coding DNA: TGTGCCAGCAGTTACCGGTCGAACACTGAAGCTTTCTTT. This gives the protein CASSYRSNTEAFF.

The sample holds one count of this clone. This chain uses TRBV7-9 with TRBJ1-2, with D possibly matching TRBD1 (6 bases). The CDR3 is 17 amino acids. The germline V gene has CDR1 SEHNR and CDR2 FQNEAQ (reference sequence). The V end was cut by 4 bases, the J end by 2 bases, with 20 bases between. CDR3 sequence: CASSSPEGGPPNYGYTF. CDR3 DNA sequence: TGTGCCAGCAGCTCCCCCGAGGGGGGCCCACCGAACTATGGCTACACCTTC.

The chain links TRBV4-1 to TRBJ2-7; TRBD1 agrees at 8 bases. J lost 2 bases, V lost 4 bases, and 13 bases had no gene match. This CDR3 region has 17 residues. The germline V gene encodes CDR1 MGHRA and CDR2 YSYEKL. This CDR3 reads CASSPDRLGQVAYEQYF. The CDR3 coding sequence is TGCGCCAGCAGCCCAGACCGATTGGGACAGGTGGCCTACGAGCAGTACTTC.

The CDR3 here is CASSQEGTQTPVTQYF. The CDR3 region has the DNA TGCGCCAGCAGCCAAGAAGGGACTCAAACCCCGGTTACGCAGTATTTT. The rearrangement uses TRBV4-1 and TRBJ2-3; D may be TRBD2 (6 bases). The CDR3 totals 16 residues. Germline CDR1 and CDR2: MGHRA and YSYEKL. V dropped 0 bases and J dropped 8 bases, with 18 bases sitting between them.

Worth noting for this clone: Other DNA sequences of this sample code for an identical CDR3. This chain joins TRBV9 and TRBJ2-3; 7 bases align to TRBD2. Germline assignment: CDR1 SGDLS and CDR2 YYNGEE. The CDR3 is 16 residues long. The V gene end was trimmed by 0 bases and the J gene end by 2 bases; junction bases not matched to a gene: 6. The DNA of the CDR3 is TGTGCCAGCAGCGTAGGGCTAGCGGATTCCACAGATACGCAGTATTTT. Translated, it gives CASSVGLADSTDTQYF.

The chain combines TRBV24-1 with TRBJ2-3; D gene unclear. Trimming left V 2 bases short and J 6 bases short, with 8 bases between. Germline CDR1 is KGHDR and CDR2 is SFDVKD. CDR3 length: 13 residues. DNA of the CDR3: TGTGCCACCAGTGATTACGACTCGGATACGCAGTATTTT. Residues: CATSDYDSDTQYF.

This chain links TRBV27 with TRBJ1-2; 9 nucleotides match TRBD1. In germline, CDR1 is MNHEY, CDR2 SMNVEV (reference sequence). The CDR3 contains 15 residues. The junction had 12 bases not matched to a gene; V was cut back by 5 bases and J by 8 bases. This CDR3 is CASSPDSGDRAGYTF. In nucleotides, the CDR3 is TGTGCCAGCAGTCCCGATAGTGGGGACAGGGCCGGCTACACCTTC.